This T cell receptor beta chain derives from a study of tumor and adjacent non-tumor tissue in lung cancer. No cell sorting was done before RNA was extracted from the tissue. The library came from three nested PCR rounds adapted from ARM-PCR protocols. TCRdb itself ran the multiplex PCR reads through MiXCR, one entry per CDR3 protein. Of around 210,000 distinct CDR3 sequences listed, over 55% are singletons. Concerning this clonotype itself: The antigen is not known.

The CDR3 loop spans 14 amino acids. Germline loops: CDR1 SEHNR, CDR2 FQNEAQ (reference sequence). Study outcomes and limitations: Tumor repertoires had a smaller top 100 clone share than normal lung. Compared with tumor, normal lung showed significantly lower TCR diversity.

The gene calls are TRBV7-9 and TRBJ1-2; D unresolved. This clonotype was obtained from a man aged 55 to 70 with non-small cell lung cancer. The sequencing input was lung tumor tissue. The CDR3 sequence is CISSSSSADYGYTF. Here the CDR3 DNA reads TGTATCAGCAGCTCCTCGTCGGCGGACTATGGCTACACCTTC.